The clone carrying this T cell receptor beta chain showed up just once. The data are from a study of blood T cell repertoires in COVID-19. This CDR3 comprises 15 residues. The V end was cut by 1 base, the J end by 1 base, with 10 bases between. Germline values: CDR1 LNHNV, CDR2 YYDKDF (reference sequence). Produced via immunoSEQ multiplex PCR; TCRdb's table is partial and in-frame only. The sample records roughly 260,000 clones, around 90% being singletons. Sequencing was carried out using peripheral blood. The chain has TRBV15 and TRBJ1-1, with a weak D call TRBD1 (6 bases). This sequence was found in a person between 18 and 35 years old with COVID-19, enrolled during active disease. DNA for the CDR3: TGTGCCACCAGCAGAGGGGGGGGCACGAACACTGAAGCTTTCTTT. It encodes CATSRGGGTNTEAFF.